These T cell receptor beta chains were read from a single sample in a study of blood T cell repertoires in COVID-19. The data were produced by immunoSEQ multiplex PCR, yet TCRdb's version contains in-frame clones alone and is incomplete. Found here are 100,000 or so clones, 90% to 95% of them singletons; the top ten hold 15% to 20%. The sample consisted of peripheral blood. The receptors shown here come from a middle-aged man with acute or convalescent COVID-19. The CDR3 runs from the conserved cysteine through the conserved F or W. D genes are given only for firm matches. A clone size is listed for some rows: how often the clone was seen (once, few, many), or a class if it is expanded.

D,J,size,V,CDR3,DNA
TRBD1,TRBJ1-1,-,TRBV6-5,CASSYDRGVTEAFF,TGTGCCAGCAGTTACGACAGGGGTGTCACTGAAGCTTTCTTT
-,TRBJ2-7,once,TRBV29-1,CSVAPGANYEQYF,TGCAGCGTTGCCCCTGGGGCGAACTACGAGCAGTACTTC
-,TRBJ1-3,-,TRBV7-9,CASQAGEGNTIYF,TGTGCCAGCCAGGCGGGGGAGGGAAACACCATATATTTT
TRBD2,TRBJ2-7,-,TRBV18,CASSPLAEGYEQYF,TGTGCCAGCTCCCCCCTAGCGGAAGGCTACGAGCAGTACTTC
TRBD1,TRBJ2-7,-,TRBV27,CASSSGQSYEQYF,TGTGCCAGCAGTTCGGGACAGTCCTACGAGCAGTACTTC
-,TRBJ1-6,-,TRBV7-7,CASSSNHNSPLHF,TGTGCCAGCAGCTCCAATCATAATTCACCCCTCCACTTT
-,TRBJ1-2,-,TRBV5-1,CASSQGVSYGYTF,TGCGCCAGCAGTCAAGGGGTTAGCTATGGCTACACCTTC
-,TRBJ1-4,-,TRBV5-6,CASSFTGAGTNEKLFF,TGTGCCAGCAGCTTCACAGGAGCCGGTACTAATGAAAAACTGTTTTTT
TRBD1,TRBJ1-5,-,TRBV6-5,CASSWTGADQPQHF,TGTGCCAGCAGTTGGACAGGGGCTGATCAGCCCCAGCATTTT
TRBD1,TRBJ1-2,once,TRBV3-1/TRBV3-2,CASSQDPPTGYRGYTF,TGTGCCAGCAGCCAAGATCCCCCGACAGGGTATAGGGGCTACACCTTC
TRBD2,TRBJ2-1,-,TRBV6-5,CASRTSVYNEQFF,TGTGCCAGCAGGACTAGCGTTTACAATGAGCAGTTCTTC
-,TRBJ1-1,-,TRBV6-5,CASRSRAEGAGAFF,TGTGCCAGCAGGTCCCGGGCCGAGGGAGCGGGAGCTTTCTTT
-,TRBJ1-5,-,TRBV5-5,CASSLVANQGNQPQHF,TGTGCCAGCAGCTTGGTAGCGAACCAGGGGAATCAGCCCCAGCATTTT
-,TRBJ1-2,-,TRBV10-3,CAIRLTEDRDGYTF,TGTGCCATCAGGCTGACGGAGGACCGGGATGGCTACACCTTC
TRBD2,TRBJ2-1,-,TRBV5-4,CASSLGLVSSYNEQFF,TGTGCCAGCAGCCTGGGACTAGTGAGCTCCTACAATGAGCAGTTCTTC
TRBD1,TRBJ1-2,-,TRBV6-5,CASSWEGGSGYTF,TGTGCCAGCAGTTGGGAAGGGGGCAGTGGCTACACCTTC
TRBD2,TRBJ2-3,-,TRBV4-2,CASSQEVAGLARDTQYF,TGTGCCAGCAGCCAAGAAGTCGCGGGACTAGCTAGGGATACGCAGTATTTT
TRBD1,TRBJ1-1,-,TRBV29-1,CSVKTGMNTEAFF,TGCAGCGTTAAGACAGGGATGAACACTGAAGCTTTCTTT
-,TRBJ2-1,-,TRBV5-5,CASSLAVYNEQFF,TGTGCCAGCAGCTTGGCGGTATACAATGAGCAGTTCTTC
TRBD2,TRBJ2-3,-,TRBV12-5,CASANGRTDTQYF,TGTGCTAGTGCAAACGGGAGGACAGATACGCAGTATTTT
-,TRBJ1-5,-,TRBV6-2/TRBV6-3,CASSYHGRAGDQPQHF,TGTGCCAGCAGTTACCATGGCAGGGCTGGCGATCAGCCCCAGCATTTT
-,TRBJ1-4,-,TRBV12-3/TRBV12-4,CAIGGVGEKLFF,TGTGCCATCGGGGGGGTAGGTGAAAAACTGTTTTTT
-,TRBJ1-2,-,TRBV7-2,CASSYIDSGESGYTF,TGTGCCAGCAGCTATATAGACAGTGGAGAGAGTGGCTACACCTTC
TRBD1,TRBJ1-5,-,TRBV6-2/TRBV6-3,CASSQLQGGGQPQHF,TGTGCCAGCAGCCAATTACAGGGGGGAGGTCAGCCCCAGCATTTT
TRBD1,TRBJ2-7,-,TRBV12-3/TRBV12-4,CASRQGKSYEQYF,TGTGCCAGTAGACAGGGCAAGTCCTACGAGCAGTACTTC
-,TRBJ1-1,-,TRBV18,CASSPRLTEAFF,TGTGCCAGCTCACCACGGCTCACTGAAGCTTTCTTT
TRBD1,TRBJ1-5,-,TRBV27,CASTIKTGGGINQPQHF,TGTGCCAGCACCATAAAAACAGGGGGGGGTATTAATCAGCCCCAGCATTTT
TRBD1,TRBJ1-1,-,TRBV5-4,CASSFGGQYTEAFF,TGTGCCAGCAGCTTTGGGGGACAGTACACTGAAGCTTTCTTT
-,TRBJ2-7,-,TRBV7-9,CASSRWDNSYEQYF,TGTGCCAGCAGCCGATGGGACAATAGCTACGAGCAGTACTTC
-,TRBJ1-1,-,TRBV7-9,CASSQIGAAYAEAFF,TGTGCCAGCAGCCAGATTGGAGCCGCATACGCTGAAGCTTTCTTT
-,TRBJ1-6,-,TRBV7-9,CASSLASGTSSPLHF,TGTGCCAGCAGCTTAGCGTCAGGGACTAGTTCACCCCTCCACTTT
-,TRBJ2-7,-,TRBV27,CASSFAGQSHYEQYF,TGTGCCAGCAGTTTCGCGGGACAGAGTCACTACGAGCAGTACTTC
-,TRBJ1-6,-,TRBV6-1,CASSEGGTGSPLHF,TGTGCCAGCAGTGAAGGTGGGACTGGTTCACCCCTCCACTTT
-,TRBJ1-3,-,TRBV29-1,CSVVGGGLKSSGNTIYF,TGCAGCGTCGTTGGGGGGGGGCTAAAGTCTTCTGGAAACACCATATATTTT
-,TRBJ1-4,once,TRBV28,CATLATNEKLFF,TGTGCCACCCTTGCAACTAATGAAAAACTGTTTTTT
TRBD1,TRBJ2-1,-,TRBV19,CASSIVQGPYNEQFF,TGTGCCAGTAGTATAGTACAGGGGCCTTACAATGAGCAGTTCTTC
-,TRBJ1-6,-,TRBV5-4,CASSSTGSSYNSPLHF,TGTGCCAGCAGCTCGACGGGGAGCTCCTATAATTCACCCCTCCACTTT
-,TRBJ2-7,-,TRBV6-5,CASSSDRSYEQYF,TGTGCCAGCAGTTCCGACAGGTCCTACGAGCAGTACTTC
-,TRBJ2-7,once,TRBV12-3/TRBV12-4,CASSSFNEQYF,TGTGCCAGCAGTTCGTTTAACGAGCAGTACTTC
TRBD1,TRBJ2-1,-,TRBV5-8,CASTNTGTGYSNEQFF,TGTGCCAGCACCAATACGGGGACAGGGTATTCGAATGAGCAGTTCTTC